This T cell receptor (beta chain) stems from a study of PD-L1 blockade in urothelial cancer. About the research overall: Investigators checked blood 3 weeks (second dose) and 6 weeks after treatment start. General study findings and limits: Pretreatment peripheral blood TCR clonality that fell below the median predicted better survival among the patients studied.

Assay: immunoSEQ multiplex PCR; the TCRdb copy retains only in-frame clones and omits some. The data hold 130,000 or so clones, with approximately 84% observed a single time. As for time point: pretreatment peripheral blood. Locally advanced or metastatic urothelial carcinoma affected all patients. This CDR3 comprises 15 residues. Germline V gene data show CDR1 as SGHNT and CDR2 as YYREEE (reference sequence). The ends lost 4 bases at V and 2 bases at J; junction bases unmatched: 3. A word on this clone: Its antigen is as yet unknown. The same CDR3 arises from other DNA sequences in this sample as well.

Source: PBMCs, taken around atezolizumab (anti-PD-L1) treatment. The clonotype comes from a man aged 50 to 59 with urothelial cancer. V is TRBV5-4 and J is TRBJ2-7; 13 bases agree with TRBD2. CDR3 nucleotide sequence: TGTGCCAGCAGCCCCGGGACTAGCGGGACCTACGAGCAGTACTTC. It translates to CASSPGTSGTYEQYF.